This TCR beta chain was documented in a study of T cells in Graves' hyperthyroidism and ophthalmopathy. Background on the study: Blood from the periphery was taken at initial diagnosis, before any treatment.

TCR beta CDR3 region amplification was performed from RNA transcripts. The TCR CDR3 was amplified in a first-round RT-PCR using the HTBI primer set. In TCRdb, the multiplex PCR reads were re-called with MiXCR into one record per CDR3 protein. The sample carries roughly 300,000 distinct CDR3 sequences, approximately 26% recorded once. The CDR3 has 15 amino acids. Trimming shortened V by 4 bases and J by 3 bases, and 16 bases separated the two germline ends. Germline CDR1 and CDR2: GTSNPN and SVGIG (reference sequence). Blood was drawn at first hyperthyroidism diagnosis, before any ophthalmopathy symptoms. PBMCs were derived from more than 8 ml fresh peripheral blood.

The sequenced material came from blood. The chain combines TRBV30 with TRBJ1-3; D is perhaps TRBD1 (6 bases). The sequence was collected from a man between 35 and 55 years old with Graves' hyperthyroidism that later progressed to Graves' ophthalmopathy. The chain's CDR3 is CAWNLGGQGGNTIYF. The CDR3 coding sequence is TGTGCCTGGAACCTGGGGGGGCAGGGTGGAAACACCATATATTTT. The full variable domain, with the rest looked up from reference TRBV30 and TRBJ1-3, is SQTIHQWPATLVQPVGSPLSLECTVEGTSNPNLYWYRQAAGRGLQLLFYSVGIGQISSEVPQNLSASRPQDRQFILSSKKLLLSDSGFYLCAWNLGGQGGNTIYFGEGSWLTVV.